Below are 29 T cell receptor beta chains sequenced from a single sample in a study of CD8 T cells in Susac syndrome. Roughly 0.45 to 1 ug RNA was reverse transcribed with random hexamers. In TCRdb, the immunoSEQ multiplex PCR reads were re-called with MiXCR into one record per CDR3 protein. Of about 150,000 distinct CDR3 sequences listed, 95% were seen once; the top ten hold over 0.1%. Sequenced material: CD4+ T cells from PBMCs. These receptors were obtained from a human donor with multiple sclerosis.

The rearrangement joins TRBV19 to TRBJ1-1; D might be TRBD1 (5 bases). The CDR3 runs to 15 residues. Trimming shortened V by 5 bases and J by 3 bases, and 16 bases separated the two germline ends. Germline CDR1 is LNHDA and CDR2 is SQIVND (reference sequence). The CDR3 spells CASSSPRGGDTEAFF. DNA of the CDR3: TGTGCCAGTAGTTCCCCTCGGGGCGGCGACACTGAAGCTTTCTTT. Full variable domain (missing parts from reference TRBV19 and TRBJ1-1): DGGITQSPKYLFRKEGQNVTLSCEQNLNHDAMYWYRQDPGQGLRLIYYSQIVNDFQKGDIAEGYSVSREKKESFPLTVTSAQKNPTAFYLCASSSPRGGDTEAFFGQGTRLTVV.

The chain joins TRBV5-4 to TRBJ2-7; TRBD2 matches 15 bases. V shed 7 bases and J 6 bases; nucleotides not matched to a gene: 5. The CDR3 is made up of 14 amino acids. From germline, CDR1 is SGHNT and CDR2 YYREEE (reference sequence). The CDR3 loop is CASGLAGGRSEQYF. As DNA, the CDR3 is TGTGCCAGCGGACTAGCGGGAGGGCGTAGCGAGCAGTACTTC. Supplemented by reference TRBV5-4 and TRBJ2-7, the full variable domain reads ETGVTQSPTHLIKTRGQQVTLRCSSQSGHNTVSWYQQALGQGPQFIFQYYREEENGRGNFPPRFSGLQFPNYSSELNVNALELDDSALYLCASGLAGGRSEQYFGPGTRLTVT.

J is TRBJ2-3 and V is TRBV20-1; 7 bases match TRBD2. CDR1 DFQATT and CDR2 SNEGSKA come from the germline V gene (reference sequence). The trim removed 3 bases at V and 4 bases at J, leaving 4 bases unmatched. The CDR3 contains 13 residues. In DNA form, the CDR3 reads TGCAGTGCTAGGAGACTAGCAGCAGATACGCAGTATTTT. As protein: CSARRLAADTQYF.

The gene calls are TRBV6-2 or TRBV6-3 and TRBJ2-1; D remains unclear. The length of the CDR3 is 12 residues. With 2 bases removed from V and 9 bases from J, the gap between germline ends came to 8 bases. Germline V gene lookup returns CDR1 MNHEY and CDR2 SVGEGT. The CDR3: CASSYLAGEQFF. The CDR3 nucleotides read TGTGCCAGCAGTTACCTGGCCGGTGAGCAGTTCTTC.

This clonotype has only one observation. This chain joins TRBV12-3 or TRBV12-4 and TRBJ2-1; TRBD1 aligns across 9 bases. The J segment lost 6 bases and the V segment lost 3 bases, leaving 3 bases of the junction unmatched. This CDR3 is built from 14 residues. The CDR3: CASSFLTGGNEQFF. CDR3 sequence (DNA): TGTGCCAGCAGTTTCTTGACAGGGGGCAATGAGCAGTTCTTC.

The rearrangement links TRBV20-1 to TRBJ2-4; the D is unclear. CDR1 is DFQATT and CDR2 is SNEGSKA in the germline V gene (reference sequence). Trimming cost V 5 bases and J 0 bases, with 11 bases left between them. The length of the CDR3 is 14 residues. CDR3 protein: CSAPGPLAKNIQYF. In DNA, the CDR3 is TGCAGTGCTCCCGGACCTCTAGCCAAAAACATTCAGTACTTC.

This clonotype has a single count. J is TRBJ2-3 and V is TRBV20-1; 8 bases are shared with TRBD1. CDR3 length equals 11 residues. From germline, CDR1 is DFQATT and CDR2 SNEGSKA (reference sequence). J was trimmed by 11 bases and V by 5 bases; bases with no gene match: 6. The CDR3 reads CSAPKTGGQYF. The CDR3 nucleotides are TGCAGTGCTCCGAAAACAGGGGGGCAGTATTTT.

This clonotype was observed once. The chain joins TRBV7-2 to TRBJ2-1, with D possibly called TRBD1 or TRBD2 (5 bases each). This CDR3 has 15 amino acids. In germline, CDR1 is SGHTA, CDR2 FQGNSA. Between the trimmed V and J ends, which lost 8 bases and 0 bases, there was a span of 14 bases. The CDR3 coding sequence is TGTGCCAGCTCCGCCGGGACCATCTCCTACAATGAGCAGTTCTTC. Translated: CASSAGTISYNEQFF.

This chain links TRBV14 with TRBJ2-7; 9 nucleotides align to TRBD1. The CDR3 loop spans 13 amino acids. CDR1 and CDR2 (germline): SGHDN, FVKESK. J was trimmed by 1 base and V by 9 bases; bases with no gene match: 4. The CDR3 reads CARTGGLSYEQYF. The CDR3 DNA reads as TGTGCCAGGACAGGGGGTTTATCCTACGAGCAGTACTTC.

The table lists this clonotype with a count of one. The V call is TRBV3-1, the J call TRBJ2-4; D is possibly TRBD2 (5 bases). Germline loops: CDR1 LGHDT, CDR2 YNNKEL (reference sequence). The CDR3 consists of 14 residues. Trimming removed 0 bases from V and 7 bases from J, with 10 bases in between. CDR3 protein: CASSQDVGVNIQYF. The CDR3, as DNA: TGTGCCAGCAGCCAAGATGTCGGGGTGAACATTCAGTACTTC.

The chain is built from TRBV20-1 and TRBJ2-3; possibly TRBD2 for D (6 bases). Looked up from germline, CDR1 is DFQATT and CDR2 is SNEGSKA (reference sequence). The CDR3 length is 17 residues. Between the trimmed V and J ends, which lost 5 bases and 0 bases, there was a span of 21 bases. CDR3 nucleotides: TGCAGTGCTCGCAACCCGTGGGGGGTACTTAGCACAGATACGCAGTATTTT. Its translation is CSARNPWGVLSTDTQYF.

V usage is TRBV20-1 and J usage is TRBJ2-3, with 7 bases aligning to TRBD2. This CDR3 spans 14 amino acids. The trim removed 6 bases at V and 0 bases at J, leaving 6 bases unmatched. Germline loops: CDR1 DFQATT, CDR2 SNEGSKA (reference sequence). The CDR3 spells CSARLAASTDTQYF. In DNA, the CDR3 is TGCAGTGCCCGTCTAGCGGCTAGCACAGATACGCAGTATTTT.

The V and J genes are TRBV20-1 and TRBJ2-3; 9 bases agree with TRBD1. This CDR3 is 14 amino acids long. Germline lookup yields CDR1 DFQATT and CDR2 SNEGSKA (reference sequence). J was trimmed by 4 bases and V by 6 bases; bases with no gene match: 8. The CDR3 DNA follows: TGCAGTGCCAGCGGGACAGGGAGGGCAGATACGCAGTATTTT. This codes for CSASGTGRADTQYF.

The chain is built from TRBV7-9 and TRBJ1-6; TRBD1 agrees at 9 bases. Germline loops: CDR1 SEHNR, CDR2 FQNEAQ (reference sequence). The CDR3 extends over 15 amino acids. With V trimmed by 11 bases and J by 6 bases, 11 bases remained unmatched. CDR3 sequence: CAYSGTGGGNSPLHF. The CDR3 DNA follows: TGTGCCTACTCTGGTACAGGGGGCGGTAATTCACCCCTCCACTTT.

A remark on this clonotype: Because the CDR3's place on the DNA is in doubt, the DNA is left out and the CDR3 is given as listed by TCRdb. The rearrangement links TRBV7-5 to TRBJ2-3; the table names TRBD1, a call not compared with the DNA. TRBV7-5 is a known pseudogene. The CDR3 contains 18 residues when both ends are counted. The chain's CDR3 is CISVSEAQGRDRTDTQYF.

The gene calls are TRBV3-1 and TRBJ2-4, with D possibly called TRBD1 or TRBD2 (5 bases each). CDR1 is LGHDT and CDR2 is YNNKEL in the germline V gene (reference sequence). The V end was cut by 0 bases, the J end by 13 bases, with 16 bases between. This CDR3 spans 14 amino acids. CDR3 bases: TGTGCCAGCAGCCAAGATCAGGGACGCTCCACCCAGTACTTC. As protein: CASSQDQGRSTQYF.

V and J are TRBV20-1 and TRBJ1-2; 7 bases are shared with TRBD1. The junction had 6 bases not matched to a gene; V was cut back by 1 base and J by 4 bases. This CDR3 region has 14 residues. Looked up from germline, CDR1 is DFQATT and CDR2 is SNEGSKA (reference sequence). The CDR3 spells CSARVGTDIYGYTF. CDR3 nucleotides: TGCAGTGCTAGAGTAGGGACAGATATCTATGGCTACACCTTC.

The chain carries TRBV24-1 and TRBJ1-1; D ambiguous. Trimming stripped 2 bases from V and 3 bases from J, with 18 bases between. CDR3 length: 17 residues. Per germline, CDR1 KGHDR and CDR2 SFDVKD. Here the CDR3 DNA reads TGTGCCACCAGTGATTCCCCAGGTTATTCCCGGCACACTGAAGCTTTCTTT. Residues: CATSDSPGYSRHTEAFF.

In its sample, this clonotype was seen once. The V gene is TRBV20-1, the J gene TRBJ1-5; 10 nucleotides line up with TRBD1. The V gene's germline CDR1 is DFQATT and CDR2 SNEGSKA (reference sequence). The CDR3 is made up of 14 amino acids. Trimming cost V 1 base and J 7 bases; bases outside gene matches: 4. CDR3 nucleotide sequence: TGCAGTGCTAGAGGAGACAGGGGGCAACAGCCCCAGCATTTT. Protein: CSARGDRGQQPQHF.

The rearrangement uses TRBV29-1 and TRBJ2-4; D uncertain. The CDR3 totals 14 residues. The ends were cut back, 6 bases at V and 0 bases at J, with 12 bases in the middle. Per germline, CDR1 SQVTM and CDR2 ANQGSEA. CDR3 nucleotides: TGCAGCGTGCGCTACCCTCTAGCCAAAAACATTCAGTACTTC. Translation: CSVRYPLAKNIQYF.

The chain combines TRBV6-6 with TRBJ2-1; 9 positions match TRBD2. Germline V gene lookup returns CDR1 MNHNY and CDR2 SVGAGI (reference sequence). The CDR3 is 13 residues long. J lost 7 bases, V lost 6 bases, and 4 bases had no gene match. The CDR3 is CASRPGLANEQFF. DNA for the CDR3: TGTGCCAGCAGGCCGGGACTAGCTAATGAGCAGTTCTTC.

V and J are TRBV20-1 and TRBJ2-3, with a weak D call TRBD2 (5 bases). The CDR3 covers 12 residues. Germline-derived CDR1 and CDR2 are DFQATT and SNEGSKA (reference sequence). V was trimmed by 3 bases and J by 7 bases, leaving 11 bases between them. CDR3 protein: CSASKGENTQYF. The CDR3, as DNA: TGCAGTGCTAGTAAGGGAGAAAATACGCAGTATTTT.

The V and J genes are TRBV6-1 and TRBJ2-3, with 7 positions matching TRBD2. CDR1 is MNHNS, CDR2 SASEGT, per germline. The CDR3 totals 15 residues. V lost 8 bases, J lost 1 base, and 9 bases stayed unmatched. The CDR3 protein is CASAGGSAGTDTQYF. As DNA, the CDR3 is TGTGCCAGCGCCGGGGGGTCGGCTGGCACAGATACGCAGTATTTT.

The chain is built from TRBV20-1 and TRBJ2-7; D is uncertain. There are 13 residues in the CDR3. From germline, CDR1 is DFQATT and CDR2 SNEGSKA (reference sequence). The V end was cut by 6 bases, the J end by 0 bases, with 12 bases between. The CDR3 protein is CSAPPRNSYEQYF. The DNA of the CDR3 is TGCAGTGCCCCCCCACGAAACTCCTACGAGCAGTACTTC.

CDR3 residues: CASSLRTVQETQYF. As DNA, the CDR3 is TGCGCCAGCAGCTTACGGACAGTCCAAGAGACCCAGTACTTC. The chain joins TRBV5-1 to TRBJ2-5; tentatively, D is TRBD1 (6 bases). V was cut by 2 bases and J by 1 base, with 9 bases left in between. The germline V gene has CDR1 SGHRS and CDR2 YFSETQ. The CDR3 totals 14 residues.

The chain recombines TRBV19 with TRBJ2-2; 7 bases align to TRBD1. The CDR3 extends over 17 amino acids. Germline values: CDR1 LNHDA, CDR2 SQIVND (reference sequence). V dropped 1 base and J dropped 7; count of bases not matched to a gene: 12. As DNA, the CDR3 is TGTGCCAGTAGTATAGGACTCCTCGGCAGGGGGAGCGGGGAGCTGTTTTTT. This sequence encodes CASSIGLLGRGSGELFF.

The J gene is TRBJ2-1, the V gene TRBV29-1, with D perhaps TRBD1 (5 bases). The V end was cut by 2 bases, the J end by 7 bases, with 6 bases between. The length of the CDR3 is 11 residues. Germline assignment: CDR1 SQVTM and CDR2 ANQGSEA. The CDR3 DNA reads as TGCAGCGTTGAAAGGGGAAATGAGCAGTTCTTC. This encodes CSVERGNEQFF.

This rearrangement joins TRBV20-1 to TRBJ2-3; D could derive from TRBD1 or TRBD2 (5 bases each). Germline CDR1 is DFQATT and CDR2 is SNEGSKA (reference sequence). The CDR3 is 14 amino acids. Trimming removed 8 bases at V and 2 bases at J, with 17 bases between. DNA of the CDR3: TGCAGTTTCGACGGAAGGGGACCCACAGATACGCAGTATTTT. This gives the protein CSFDGRGPTDTQYF.

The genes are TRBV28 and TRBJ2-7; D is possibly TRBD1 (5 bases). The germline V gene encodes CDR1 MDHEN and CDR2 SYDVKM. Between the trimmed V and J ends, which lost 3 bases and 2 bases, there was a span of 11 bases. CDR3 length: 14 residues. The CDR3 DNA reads TGTGCCAGCAGTTTGCCCAGGGTCCCCTACGAGCAGTACTTC. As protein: CASSLPRVPYEQYF.